The 3 T cell receptor beta chains given below trace back to one sample, sequenced in a study of cytomegalovirus exposure and HLA in healthy donors. Produced via immunoSEQ multiplex PCR; TCRdb's table is partial and in-frame only. The repertoire consists of more than 100,000 clones, with more than 70% occurring once and the leading ten covering 1.4% to 1.5%. The sequenced material came from PBMCs. The source is a man in his thirties or forties in good health and CMV-seronegative.

The sample holds one count of this clone. The V gene is TRBV29-1, the J gene TRBJ1-2, with D possibly TRBD1 on 5 matching bases. Germline V gives CDR1 SQVTM, CDR2 ANQGSEA. Trimming shortened V by 0 bases and J by 1 base, and 6 bases separated the two germline ends. CDR3 length: 13 residues. The CDR3 is CSVEDQGNYGYTF. CDR3 DNA sequence: TGCAGCGTTGAAGATCAGGGTAACTATGGCTACACCTTC.

This sequence joins TRBV2 and TRBJ2-2; D is unclear. CDR3 length: 13 amino acids. The V end lost 5 bases, the J end lost 8 bases, and 12 bases lay between the germline ends. Germline V gene sequence: CDR1 SNHLY, CDR2 FYNNEI. CDR3 loop: CASSPRRPGELFF. In DNA, the CDR3 is TGTGCCAGCAGTCCGAGGCGCCCGGGGGAGCTGTTTTTT.

The chain combines TRBV19 with TRBJ2-2; possibly TRBD1 for D (6 bases). V gave up 7 bases and J gave up 4 bases, with 13 bases separating them. This CDR3 region has 14 residues. Per the germline V gene, CDR1 is LNHDA and CDR2 is SQIVND (reference sequence). For the CDR3, the DNA is TGTGCCAGTAAAAATCAGGGGTTCACCGGGGAGCTGTTTTTT. This translates into CASKNQGFTGELFF.